This TCR beta chain was sequenced in a study of shared clonotypes between healthy human individuals. Measured with immunoSEQ multiplex PCR; TCRdb has only the in-frame clones, and not every one. The table lists hundreds of thousands of clones, less than 97% of them singletons. The CDR3 is 12 amino acids. Germline V gives CDR1 MGHRA, CDR2 YSYEKL. Deletions cut 5 bases from V and 4 bases from J, with 9 bases between. Only CD45RO-negative cells positively selected for CCR7 counted as naive CD8 cells, so terminally differentiated effector memory CD45RA+ cells were excluded. This sequence joins TRBV4-1 and TRBJ2-7; D is ambiguous. The receptor comes from a woman between 25 and 40 years old in good health. Sample: naive CD8+ T cells sorted from blood. Written as DNA, the CDR3 is TGCGCCAGCAGCAGGGAAGGGTACGAGCAGTACTTC. Translation: CASSREGYEQYF.